This T cell receptor beta chain derives from a study of OX40 agonist ivuxolimab in advanced cancers. Overall study context: Every 2 weeks, patients received ivuxolimab intravenously, dosed at 0.01 to 10 mg/kg. The dose-escalation cohort was around 83% male, with a mean age of about 56 years, ranging about 23 to 90. Study findings and constraints: Average numbers of expanded clones were greater in CD8+ T cells than in CD4+.

This table comes from immunoSEQ multiplex PCR, and its TCRdb copy is limited to in-frame clones, with some not included. The sample includes fewer than 85,000 clones, around 80% of them seen just once. About this clone itself: Its antigen is not known.

Samples were taken at baseline and on day 1 of cycles 4 and 7. The germline V gene has CDR1 SQVTM and CDR2 ANQGSEA. The CDR3 extends over 14 amino acids. After removal of 5 bases from V and 6 bases from J, the junction contained 9 bases not matched to a gene. The input for sequencing was CD4+ or CD8+ T cells sorted from blood, taken in a trial of the OX40 agonist ivuxolimab. The receptor comes from an adult with an advanced solid tumor such as melanoma, head and neck, liver or kidney cancer. The V gene is TRBV29-1, the J gene TRBJ2-2, with 7 bases lining up with TRBD1. The CDR3 DNA reads as TGCAGCGTTAAGTCAGGGGGTCCGGCCGGGGAGCTGTTTTTT. Its translation: CSVKSGGPAGELFF.